Described below is a single T cell receptor (beta chain) sequence and its context. The target of this receptor is not known. Per-nucleotide qualities are absent, and no much larger clonotype sits a single base away. These data come from a study of Ad26.COV2.S vaccination and SARS-CoV-2 variants (dated by TCRdb to the early 2020s). Background for the entire study: Donors in the vaccine arm were drawn from COV1001, a multicentre, randomized, double-blind, placebo-controlled phase I-IIa trial testing Ad26.COV2.S in healthy adults. Ad26.COV2.S was given intramuscularly at 5x10^10 or 1x10^11 viral particles, as a single shot or as two shots 56 days apart. The specificity and breadth of SARS-CoV-2-reactive T cell receptors after Ad26.COV2.S vaccination were assessed by TCRbeta repertoire sequencing. The TCR-sequenced set comprised around 30 samples: around 20 Ad26.COV2.S vaccine recipients, 5 placebo recipients and 8 SARS-CoV-2 convalescent individuals. Trial participants were randomized into five groups of five: low-dose or high-dose Ad26.COV2.S given once or twice, or placebo on both occasions. Investigators did not know the trial group allocation while performing experiments and assessing outcomes. Overall results and qualifications from the work: The authors noted that the TCR breadth and depth analyses may have underestimated total T cell responses. Substantial breadth of spike-specific CD8+ and CD4+ T cell responses was reported after vaccination. Comparable non-spike TCR breadth was observed between vaccine and placebo recipients, consistent with only spike being contained in the vaccine. Ad26.COV2.S recipients had higher spike-specific TCR breadth than placebo recipients (P = 0.0014). The study lacked the statistical power to compare responses across vaccine doses or regimens.

Measured from the cysteine to the phenylalanine, the CDR3 is 14 residues long. The kept DNA is CDR3 alone, 42 bases in frame from the first base. At the junction V is shortened by 4 bases and J by 4 bases; bases outside the gene matches: 4. According to the germline V gene, CDR1 reads SQVTM and CDR2 reads ANQGSEA. The immunoSEQ Assay was used to sequence TCRbeta CDR3 regions. After extraction, genomic DNA underwent amplification by bias-controlled multiplex PCR, followed by high-throughput sequencing. The original pipeline was this. Collapsing and filtering of sequences were performed to quantify the absolute abundance of each unique TCRbeta CDR3 region. Usable DNA was measured by amplifying reference genes present in all nucleated cells, and TCRbeta template counts were normalized to that usable DNA to estimate T cell fraction. Repertoire TCRs were annotated as SARS-CoV-2-specific when V gene, CDR3 amino acid sequence and J gene were exactly matched to a known reactive TCR set. MIRA supplied the reference SARS-CoV-2 TCR set, which was filtered for enrichment in COVID-19-positive ImmuneCODE repertoires so that public or cross-reactive TCRs were removed. Using the MIRA antigens, annotated TCRs were further analysed by specific ORF or by position within an ORF. Depth was the summed frequency of annotated unique rearrangements, while breadth was defined as annotated unique rearrangements over total unique productive rearrangements. Two-sided Wilcoxon rank-sum tests were applied when comparing TCR breadth between groups. The immuneACCESS repertoire file appears here via TCRdb, limited to in-frame rearrangements. These files lack a portion of the clones; in checked studies, under half of the deficit traces to unresolved V genes, and the cause of the others is not known. D and trimming come from the DNA, and the V and J calls and clone size come from that table. The sample table records roughly 700,000 clones; more than 80% of these occur just once. Jointly, the top ten make up approximately 1.5% of the sample.

Per the publication, the treatment or condition label means: 19 received Ad26.COV2.S at low or high dose, single or two shots; roughly 5 received placebo; per-sample allocation not given. For vaccine and placebo recipients, repertoires were sequenced using samples collected on day 63 after the first injection. Cohort 1b enrolled 20 to 30 adults aged 18-55 years at a single site in Boston, USA, between 29 July and 7 August 2020. As a vaccine, Ad26.COV2.S was a replication-incompetent adenovirus type 26 vector that expressed a prefusion-stabilized SARS-CoV-2 spike protein derived from the original Wuhan strain.

This specimen consisted of peripheral blood, obtained in a trial of Ad26.COV2.S vaccine versus placebo. In this chain, TRBV29-1 is recombined with TRBJ2-3; the junction holds 11 bases that match TRBD2. The TCR was taken from a person aged 18 to 59 who received the Ad26.COV2.S COVID-19 vaccine or a placebo. The CDR3 protein: CSVGILAGADTQYF. In nucleotides, the sequence is TGCAGCGTTGGAATACTAGCGGGGGCAGATACGCAGTATTTT.